These T cell receptor beta chains were read from a single sample in a study of blood T cell repertoires in COVID-19. TCRdb's table, derived via immunoSEQ multiplex PCR, lists solely in-frame clones and lacks some. The sample includes fewer than 450,000 clones, around 88% seen only once; the top ten take roughly 13%. Specimen: peripheral blood. These receptors were obtained from a woman aged 50 to 65 with COVID-19, enrolled during active disease. CDR3s include the opening cysteine and the closing phenylalanine or tryptophan. Each record gives: V gene, J gene, clone size, D gene, CDR3 protein, CDR3 DNA. The D gene is left open where the match is weak. The size entry is marked missing in some rows and otherwise reads once, few, many or a size class.

>TRBV27|TRBJ2-1|-|-
CASSGREELFF
TGTGCCAGCAGTGGCAGGGAAGAGTTGTTCTTC
>TRBV2|TRBJ1-4|-|-
CASSETEDEKLFF
TGTGCCAGCAGTGAAACTGAGGATGAAAAACTGTTTTTT
>TRBV30|TRBJ1-6|once|-
CAWSVKRDNSPLHF
TGTGCCTGGAGTGTAAAGAGGGATAATTCACCCCTCCACTTT
>TRBV5-1|TRBJ1-5|-|-
CASSSQGFNQPQHF
TGCGCCAGCAGCTCCCAGGGTTTTAATCAGCCCCAGCATTTT
>TRBV7-7|TRBJ2-1|-|TRBD2
CASSSGTSGAYNEQFF
TGTGCCAGCAGCAGTGGGACTAGCGGGGCGTACAATGAGCAGTTCTTC
>TRBV6-1|TRBJ2-2|-|-
CASSEFVGFGELFF
TGTGCCAGCAGTGAATTCGTGGGCTTTGGGGAGCTGTTTTTT
>TRBV30|TRBJ2-2|-|-
CAWSGGSVAGELFF
TGTGCCTGGAGTGGGGGTAGCGTTGCCGGGGAGCTGTTTTTT
>TRBV7-2|TRBJ1-6|-|TRBD1
CASSTETGGWGSPLHF
TGTGCCAGCAGCACCGAGACAGGGGGCTGGGGATCACCCCTCCACTTT
>TRBV2|TRBJ2-1|-|-
CASSVQGYEQFF
TGTGCCAGCAGTGTACAGGGCTATGAGCAGTTCTTC
>TRBV19|TRBJ1-5|-|-
CASIKTGISNQPQHF
TGTGCCAGCATCAAAACAGGGATTAGCAATCAGCCCCAGCATTTT
>TRBV25-1|TRBJ1-4|-|TRBD1
CASSGPGQGALNEKLFF
TGTGCCAGCAGTGGACCGGGACAGGGGGCCCTTAATGAAAAACTGTTTTTT
>TRBV5-1|TRBJ1-4|-|-
CASSLGPTGISTNEKLFF
TGCGCCAGCAGCTTGGGACCTACAGGAATATCAACTAATGAAAAACTGTTTTTT
>TRBV10-1|TRBJ2-1|-|TRBD1
CASTGHRDRGRNEQFF
TGCGCCAGCACTGGACACCGGGACAGGGGACGGAATGAGCAGTTCTTC
>TRBV6-4|TRBJ2-2|-|-
CASSLQSTGELFF
TGTGCCAGCAGCCTCCAGTCCACCGGGGAGCTGTTTTTT
>TRBV11-2|TRBJ1-1|few|TRBD1
CASSLGQGAAFF
TGTGCCAGCAGCTTGGGACAGGGGGCGGCTTTCTTT
>TRBV7-6|TRBJ2-7|-|-
CASSLRTDAFYEQYF
TGTGCCAGCAGCTTACGGACAGATGCGTTCTACGAGCAGTACTTC
>TRBV6-1|TRBJ1-1|-|-
CASSEKGPNTEAFF
TGTGCCAGCAGTGAAAAGGGGCCGAACACTGAAGCTTTCTTT
>TRBV2|TRBJ2-1|-|TRBD2
CASSEGAGTYNEQFF
TGTGCCAGCAGTGAAGGAGCGGGGACCTACAATGAGCAGTTCTTC
>TRBV6-5|TRBJ1-1|-|-
CASSPHRVRAEAFF
TGTGCCAGCAGTCCTCACAGGGTACGGGCTGAAGCTTTCTTT
>TRBV3-1/TRBV3-2|TRBJ1-6|-|-
CASSQSDRLDSPLHF
TGTGCCAGCAGCCAGTCCGACAGGCTGGATTCACCCCTCCACTTT
>TRBV2|TRBJ2-1|-|-
CASTRATSGVGEQFF
TGTGCCAGCACCAGAGCAACGTCGGGGGTGGGTGAGCAGTTCTTC
>TRBV2|TRBJ2-7|many|TRBD1
CASSGWDSSYEQYF
TGTGCCAGCAGTGGTTGGGACAGCTCCTACGAGCAGTACTTC
>TRBV7-2|TRBJ1-1|once|TRBD1
CASSPPRQGATTEAFF
TGTGCCAGCAGCCCGCCCAGACAGGGGGCGACCACTGAAGCTTTCTTT
>TRBV28|TRBJ1-1|-|TRBD1
CASEPDTGGPEAFF
TGTGCCAGCGAACCCGACACAGGGGGCCCTGAAGCTTTCTTT
>TRBV24-1|TRBJ1-2|-|-
CATSEGGLNNYGYTF
TGTGCCACCAGTGAGGGGGGACTCAATAACTATGGCTACACCTTC
>TRBV6-5|TRBJ2-3|-|-
CASSILGDTQYF
TGTGCCAGCAGTATCCTCGGAGATACGCAGTATTTT
>TRBV20-1|TRBJ2-7|once|-
CSASVSGVFYEQYF
TGCAGTGCTAGTGTCTCAGGGGTTTTCTACGAGCAGTACTTC
>TRBV5-5|TRBJ1-6|-|-
CASSSPQGTYNSPLHF
TGTGCCAGCAGCTCCCCACAGGGTACCTATAATTCACCCCTCCACTTT
>TRBV10-3|TRBJ1-4|-|TRBD1
CAISAVDRLNEKLFF
TGTGCCATCAGTGCGGTGGACAGGTTGAATGAAAAACTGTTTTTT
>TRBV19|TRBJ2-3|-|-
CASRSRRDGTDTQYF
TGTGCCAGTAGATCGAGGAGGGATGGCACAGATACGCAGTATTTT
>TRBV2|TRBJ1-2|-|-
CASAGLGGYTF
TGTGCCAGCGCGGGGTTAGGTGGCTACACCTTC
>TRBV20-1|TRBJ1-6|-|-
CSASSGEEHSPLHF
TGCAGTGCCAGTTCAGGGGAAGAACATTCACCCCTCCACTTT
>TRBV27|TRBJ2-2|-|-
CASSLRRAGELFF
TGTGCCAGCAGTCTCCGCAGGGCCGGGGAGCTGTTTTTT
>TRBV28|TRBJ1-4|-|-
CASSPLGALGEKLFF
TGTGCCAGCAGCCCTCTTGGGGCGCTAGGGGAAAAACTGTTTTTT
>TRBV4-1|TRBJ1-1|once|TRBD1
CASSRLTGVTEAFF
TGCGCCAGCAGCCGCCTGACAGGGGTGACTGAAGCTTTCTTT
>TRBV30|TRBJ1-2|-|-
CAGIPLGRVYGYTF
TGTGCCGGGATTCCACTAGGGAGGGTGTATGGCTACACCTTC
>TRBV6-5|TRBJ2-5|-|TRBD2
CASRTSGEETQYF
TGTGCCAGCAGGACTAGCGGGGAAGAGACCCAGTACTTC
>TRBV6-6|TRBJ2-7|-|TRBD1
CASAYRQGYEQYF
TGTGCCAGCGCCTATAGACAGGGGTACGAGCAGTACTTC
>TRBV28|TRBJ1-1|-|TRBD1
CASSPNTGVEAFF
TGTGCCAGCAGTCCCAACACAGGGGTTGAAGCTTTCTTT
>TRBV14|TRBJ2-2|-|TRBD1
CASSQHQDRGRTGELFF
TGTGCCAGCAGCCAACACCAGGACAGGGGGCGAACCGGGGAGCTGTTTTTT
>TRBV5-6|TRBJ1-5|-|-
CASSSRPSKDRLNQPQHF
TGTGCCAGCAGCTCCAGACCTTCCAAGGACAGACTGAATCAGCCCCAGCATTTT
>TRBV30|TRBJ2-1|-|-
CAWSVIKGPYKSSYNEQFF
TGTGCCTGGAGTGTAATTAAGGGGCCTTATAAGAGCTCCTACAATGAGCAGTTCTTC
>TRBV5-1|TRBJ1-1|-|-
CASGPSSRGARSTEAFF
TGCGCCAGCGGCCCGTCGAGTCGGGGGGCAAGAAGCACTGAAGCTTTCTTT
>TRBV6-5|TRBJ2-3|-|TRBD2
CASLLPSGSTDTQYF
TGTGCCAGCCTATTGCCTAGCGGTAGCACAGATACGCAGTATTTT
>TRBV24-1|TRBJ2-1|-|-
CATSDLDYRDNEQFF
TGTGCCACCAGTGATTTAGACTACCGGGACAATGAGCAGTTCTTC
>TRBV3-1/TRBV3-2|TRBJ1-5|-|TRBD1
CASSPRGTGYNQPQHF
TGTGCCAGCAGCCCCCGCGGGACAGGGTATAATCAGCCCCAGCATTTT
>TRBV12-3/TRBV12-4|TRBJ1-1|-|-
CASSVTATEAFF
TGTGCCAGCAGTGTCACAGCCACTGAAGCTTTCTTT
>TRBV6-6|TRBJ2-1|-|TRBD1
CASSYGGTDYNEQFF
TGTGCCAGCAGTTACGGTGGGACAGACTACAATGAGCAGTTCTTC
>TRBV30|TRBJ1-6|many|-
CAWSLLEDSPLHF
TGTGCCTGGAGCCTCTTGGAGGATTCACCCCTCCACTTT
>TRBV9|TRBJ2-7|-|-
CASSGDTSYEQYF
TGTGCCAGCAGCGGGGACACATCCTACGAGCAGTACTTC
>TRBV3-1/TRBV3-2|TRBJ2-3|-|-
CASSQDLTPGDTQYF
TGTGCCAGCAGCCAAGATCTCACCCCAGGGGATACGCAGTATTTT
>TRBV5-6|TRBJ2-3|once|-
CASSLRSYSTYF
TGTGCCAGCAGCTTGAGATCCTATTCTACGTATTTT